A selection of T cell receptor beta chains follows, all from one sample in a study of T cell repertoires in cytomegalovirus infection. TCRdb reprocessed the reads with MiXCR, giving one entry per CDR3 protein. The table includes nearly 450,000 distinct CDR3 sequences, roughly 30% detected once. Sequencing was carried out using PBMCs. These receptor sequences come from a human donor in good health (CMV status not recorded). Some clones in this sample may be carry-over from other donors' samples. The CDR3 runs from the conserved cysteine through the conserved F or W. The D gene is left open where the match is weak. Clone size is stated in some rows and not others, as once, few, many or a class when expanded.

>many|NA|TRBV7-8|TRBJ2-2
CASSWGGTVLTGELFF
TGTGCCAGCAGCTGGGGGGGGACAGTCCTAACCGGGGAGCTGTTTTTT
>NA|NA|TRBV12-3/TRBV12-4|TRBJ1-1
CASRGNIPMNTEAFF
TGTGCCAGCAGAGGGAATATCCCCATGAACACTGAAGCTTTCTTT
>NA|NA|TRBV4-1|TRBJ1-2
CASSQDPGRLLDGYTF
TGCGCCAGCAGCCAAGACCCGGGACGGTTACTGGATGGCTACACCTTC
>few|TRBD1|TRBV12-3/TRBV12-4|TRBJ2-7
CASKLRDSSYEQYF
TGTGCCAGCAAGCTCCGGGACAGTTCCTACGAGCAGTACTTC
>few|NA|TRBV7-9|TRBJ2-2
CAGARMGQNTGELFF
TGTGCCGGGGCGAGGATGGGACAAAACACCGGGGAGCTGTTTTTT
>many|NA|TRBV12-3/TRBV12-4|TRBJ2-1
CASRGQRYNEQFF
TGTGCCAGCAGAGGTCAACGATACAATGAGCAGTTCTTC
>NA|TRBD2|TRBV20-1|TRBJ2-1
CSAAGLAGIHEQFF
TGCAGTGCTGCCGGACTAGCGGGGATTCATGAGCAGTTCTTC
>few|TRBD2|TRBV6-2/TRBV6-3|TRBJ2-1
CASSRRTSGASYNEQFF
TGTGCCAGCAGTAGACGGACTAGCGGGGCGTCCTACAATGAGCAGTTCTTC
>NA|TRBD2|TRBV7-2|TRBJ2-7
CASSLRRFGGTAYEQYF
TGTGCCAGCAGCTTAAGGCGTTTCGGGGGGACGGCCTACGAGCAGTACTTC
>NA|NA|TRBV4-1|TRBJ1-1
CASSQDGVAEAFF
TGCGCCAGCAGCCAAGATGGGGTCGCTGAAGCTTTCTTT
>NA|NA|TRBV7-8|TRBJ2-5
CASSLRVGQETQYF
TGTGCCAGCAGCTTAAGGGTTGGCCAAGAGACCCAGTACTTC
>NA|TRBD2|TRBV5-1|TRBJ2-1
CASSLLLTSGDHNEQFF
TGCGCCAGCAGCCTACTGCTGACTAGCGGGGACCACAATGAGCAGTTCTTC
>few|NA|TRBV6-2/TRBV6-3|TRBJ1-1
CASSEMGTEAFF
TGTGCCAGCAGTGAGATGGGCACTGAAGCTTTCTTT
>NA|TRBD2|TRBV2|TRBJ2-7
CASSEARLAGRTDEQYF
TGTGCCAGCAGTGAAGCGCGGCTAGCGGGGCGCACGGACGAGCAGTACTTC
>few|NA|TRBV19|TRBJ1-2
CASRDADRGYTF
TGTGCCAGTAGGGACGCCGATAGAGGCTACACCTTC
>NA|NA|TRBV11-2|TRBJ2-1
CASSLGGSREKQFF
TGTGCCAGCAGCTTAGGAGGTTCCCGGGAAAAGCAGTTCTTC
>NA|NA|TRBV7-9|TRBJ1-1
CASSGTGTRAEDFF
TGTGCCAGCAGCGGCACAGGGACTAGAGCTGAAGATTTCTTT
>few|NA|TRBV5-6|TRBJ1-4
CASSLNPGLGGLGLFF
TGTGCCAGCAGCTTGAATCCAGGCCTGGGGGGATTGGGACTGTTTTTT
>few|NA|TRBV27|TRBJ2-5
CASSSGTRGYQETQYF
TGTGCCAGCAGTTCCGGGACACGGGGGTACCAAGAGACCCAGTACTTC
>NA|NA|TRBV6-1|TRBJ2-7
CASKGSYEQYF
TGTGCCAGCAAGGGGTCCTACGAGCAGTACTTC
>many|TRBD2|TRBV7-2|TRBJ2-1
CASSSPTSGGISYNEQFF
TGTGCCAGCAGCTCTCCGACTAGCGGGGGAATCTCCTACAATGAGCAGTTCTTC
>NA|NA|TRBV20-1|TRBJ1-5
CSARDFTKDQPQHF
TGCAGTGCTAGAGATTTTACAAAGGATCAGCCCCAGCATTTT
>few|TRBD1|TRBV4-3|TRBJ2-7
CASSQDIGGTGASEQYF
TGCGCCAGCAGCCAAGATATAGGCGGGACAGGGGCATCCGAGCAGTACTTC
>many|TRBD2|TRBV7-2|TRBJ2-7
CASSPPRLASSYEQYF
TGTGCCAGCAGCCCCCCAAGACTAGCGTCCTCCTACGAGCAGTACTTC